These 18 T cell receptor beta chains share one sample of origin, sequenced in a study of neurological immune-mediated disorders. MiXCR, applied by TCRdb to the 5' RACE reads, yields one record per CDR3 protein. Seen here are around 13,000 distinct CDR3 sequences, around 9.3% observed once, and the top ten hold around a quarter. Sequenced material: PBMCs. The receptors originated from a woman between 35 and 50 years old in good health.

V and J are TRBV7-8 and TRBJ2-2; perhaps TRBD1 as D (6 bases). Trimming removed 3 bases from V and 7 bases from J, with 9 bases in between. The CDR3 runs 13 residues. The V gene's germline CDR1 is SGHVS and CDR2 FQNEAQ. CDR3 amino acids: CASSFARGGELFF. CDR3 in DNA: TGTGCCAGCAGCTTTGCCAGGGGCGGGGAGCTGTTTTTT.

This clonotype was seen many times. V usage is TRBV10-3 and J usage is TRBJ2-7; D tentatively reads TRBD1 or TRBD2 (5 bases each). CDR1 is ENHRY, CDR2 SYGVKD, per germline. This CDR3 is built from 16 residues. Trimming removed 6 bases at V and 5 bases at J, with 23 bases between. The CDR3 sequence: CAIRREDWDRGHEQYF. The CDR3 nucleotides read TGTGCCATCAGGAGAGAGGACTGGGACCGAGGCCACGAGCAGTACTTC.

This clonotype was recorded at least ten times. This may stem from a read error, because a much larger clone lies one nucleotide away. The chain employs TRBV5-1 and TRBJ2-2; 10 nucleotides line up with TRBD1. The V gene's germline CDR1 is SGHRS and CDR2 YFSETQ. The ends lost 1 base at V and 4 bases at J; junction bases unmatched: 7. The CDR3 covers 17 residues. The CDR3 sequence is CASSLTGTGVTTGELFF. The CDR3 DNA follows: TGCGCCAGCAGCTTGACCGGGACAGGGGTGACCACCGGGGAGCTGTTTTTT. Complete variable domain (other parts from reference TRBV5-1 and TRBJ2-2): KAGVTQTPRYLIKTRGQQVTLSCSPISGHRSVSWYQQTPGQGLQFLFEYFSETQRNKGNFPGRFSGRQFSNSRSEMNVSTLELGDSALYLCASSLTGTGVTTGELFFGEGSRLTVL.

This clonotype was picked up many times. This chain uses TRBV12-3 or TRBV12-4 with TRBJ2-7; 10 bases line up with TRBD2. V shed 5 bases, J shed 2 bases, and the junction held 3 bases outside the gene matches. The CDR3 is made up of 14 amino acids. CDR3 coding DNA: TGTGCCAGCAGTCGGACTAGCGGTCCCTACGAGCAGTACTTC. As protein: CASSRTSGPYEQYF.

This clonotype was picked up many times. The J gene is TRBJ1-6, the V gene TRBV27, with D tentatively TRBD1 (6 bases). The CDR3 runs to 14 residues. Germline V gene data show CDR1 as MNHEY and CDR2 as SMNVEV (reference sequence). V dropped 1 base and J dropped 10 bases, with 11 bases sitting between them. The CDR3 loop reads CASSLLGGDSPLHF. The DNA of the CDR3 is TGTGCCAGCAGTTTATTAGGGGGGGACTCACCCCTCCACTTT.

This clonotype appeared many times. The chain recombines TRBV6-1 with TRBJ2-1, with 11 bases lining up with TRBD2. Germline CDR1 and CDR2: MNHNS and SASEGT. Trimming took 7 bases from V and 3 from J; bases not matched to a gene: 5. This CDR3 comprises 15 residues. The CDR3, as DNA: TGTGCCAGCATCCTAACTAGCGGGAGCTACAATGAGCAGTTCTTC. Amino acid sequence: CASILTSGSYNEQFF.

This chain's CDR3 is CASSPGLAGRETQYF. CDR3 DNA: TGTGCCAGCAGCCCGGGACTAGCGGGGAGGGAGACCCAGTACTTC. The J gene is TRBJ2-5, the V gene TRBV6-6; 13 positions match TRBD2. Germline V lookup: CDR1 MNHNY, CDR2 SVGAGI (reference sequence). The CDR3 has 15 amino acids. Losses at the gene ends were 6 bases for V and 5 bases for J; bases not matched to a gene: 6.

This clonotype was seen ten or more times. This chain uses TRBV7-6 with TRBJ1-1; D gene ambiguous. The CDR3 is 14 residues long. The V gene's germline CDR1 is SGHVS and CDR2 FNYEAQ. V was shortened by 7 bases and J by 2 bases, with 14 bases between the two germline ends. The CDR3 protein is CASTPGGRNTEAFF. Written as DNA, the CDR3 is TGTGCCAGCACCCCCGGAGGGCGAAACACTGAAGCTTTCTTT.

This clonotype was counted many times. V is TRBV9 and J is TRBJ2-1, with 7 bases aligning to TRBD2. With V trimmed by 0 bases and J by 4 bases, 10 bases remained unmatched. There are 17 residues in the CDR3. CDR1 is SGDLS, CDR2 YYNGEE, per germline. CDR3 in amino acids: CASSVEAGDLLYNEQFF. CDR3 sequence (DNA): TGTGCCAGCAGCGTAGAGGCGGGAGACCTTCTATACAATGAGCAGTTCTTC. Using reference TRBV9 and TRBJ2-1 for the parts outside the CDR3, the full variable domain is DSGVTQTPKHLITATGQRVTLRCSPRSGDLSVYWYQQSLDQGLQFLIQYYNGEERAKGNILERFSAQQFPDLHSELNLSSLELGDSALYFCASSVEAGDLLYNEQFFGPGTRLTVL.

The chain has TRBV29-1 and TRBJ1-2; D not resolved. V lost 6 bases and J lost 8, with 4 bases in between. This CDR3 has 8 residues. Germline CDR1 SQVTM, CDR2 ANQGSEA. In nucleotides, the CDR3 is TGCAGCGTCCCGGGCTACACCTTC. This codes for CSVPGYTF.

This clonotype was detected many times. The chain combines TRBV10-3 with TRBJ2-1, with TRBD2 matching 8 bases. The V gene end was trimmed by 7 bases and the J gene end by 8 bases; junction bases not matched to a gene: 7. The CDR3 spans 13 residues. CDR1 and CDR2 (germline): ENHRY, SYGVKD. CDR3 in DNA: TGTGCCATCATGGGCGGGAGGTTCGATGAGCAGTTCTTC. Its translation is CAIMGGRFDEQFF.

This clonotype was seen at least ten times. The CDR3: CASSLASVDFGTQYF. The CDR3 region has the DNA TGCGCCAGCAGCTTGGCCTCGGTGGATTTCGGGACCCAGTACTTC. This chain joins TRBV5-1 and TRBJ2-5, with D unclear. V shed 0 bases and J shed 7 bases, with 16 bases lying between them. This CDR3 has 15 amino acids. Germline assignment: CDR1 SGHRS and CDR2 YFSETQ.

The CDR3 bases are TGTGCCAGCAGCCAAGGCCAGGGCCGGAGTCAGCCCCAGCATTTT. It encodes CASSQGQGRSQPQHF. The chain carries TRBV3-1 and TRBJ1-5; tentative D call: TRBD1 (5 bases). Between the trimmed V and J ends, which lost 1 base and 6 bases, there was a span of 13 bases. The CDR3 is made up of 15 amino acids. CDR1 is LGHDT and CDR2 is YNNKEL in the germline V gene (reference sequence).

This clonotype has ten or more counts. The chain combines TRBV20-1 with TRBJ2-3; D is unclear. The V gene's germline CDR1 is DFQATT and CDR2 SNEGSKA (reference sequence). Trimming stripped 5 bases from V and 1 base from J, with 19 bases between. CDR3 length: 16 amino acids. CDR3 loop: CSASLPVLGGTDTQYF. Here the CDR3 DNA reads TGCAGTGCTTCTCTCCCCGTCCTTGGGGGCACAGATACGCAGTATTTT.

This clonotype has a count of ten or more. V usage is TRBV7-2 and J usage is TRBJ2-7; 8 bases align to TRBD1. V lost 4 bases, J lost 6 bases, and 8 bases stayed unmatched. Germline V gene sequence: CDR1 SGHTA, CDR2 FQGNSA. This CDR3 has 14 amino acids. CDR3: CASSSQTGASEQYF. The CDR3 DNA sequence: TGTGCCAGCAGCTCACAGACAGGGGCTAGCGAGCAGTACTTC.

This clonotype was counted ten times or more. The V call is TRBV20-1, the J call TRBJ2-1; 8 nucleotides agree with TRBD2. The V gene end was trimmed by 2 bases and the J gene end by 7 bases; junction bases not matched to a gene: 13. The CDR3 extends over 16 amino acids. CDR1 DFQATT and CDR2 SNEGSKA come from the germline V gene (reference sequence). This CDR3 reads CSARQGSREGRNEQFF. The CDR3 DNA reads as TGCAGTGCTAGACAGGGATCCCGGGAGGGCCGGAATGAGCAGTTCTTC.

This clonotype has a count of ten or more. CDR3 in DNA: TGCGCCAGCAGCACCCTGACAGGCTCCTACGAGCAGTACTTC. Protein: CASSTLTGSYEQYF. The chain is built from TRBV5-1 and TRBJ2-7; weak D call: TRBD1 (6 bases). The germline V gene encodes CDR1 SGHRS and CDR2 YFSETQ. V gave up 4 bases and J gave up 0 bases, with 11 bases separating them. The CDR3 has 14 residues.

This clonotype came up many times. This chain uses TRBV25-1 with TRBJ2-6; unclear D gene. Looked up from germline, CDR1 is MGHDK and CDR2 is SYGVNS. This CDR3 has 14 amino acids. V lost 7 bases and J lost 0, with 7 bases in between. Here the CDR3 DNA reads TGTGCCAGCACACTGGGCTCTGGGGCCAACGTCCTGACTTTC. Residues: CASTLGSGANVLTF. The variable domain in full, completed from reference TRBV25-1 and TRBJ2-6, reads EADIYQTPRYLVIGTGKKITLECSQTMGHDKMYWYQQDPGMELHLIHYSYGVNSTEKGDLSSESTVSRIRTEHFPLTLESARPSHTSQYLCASTLGSGANVLTFGAGSRLTVL.